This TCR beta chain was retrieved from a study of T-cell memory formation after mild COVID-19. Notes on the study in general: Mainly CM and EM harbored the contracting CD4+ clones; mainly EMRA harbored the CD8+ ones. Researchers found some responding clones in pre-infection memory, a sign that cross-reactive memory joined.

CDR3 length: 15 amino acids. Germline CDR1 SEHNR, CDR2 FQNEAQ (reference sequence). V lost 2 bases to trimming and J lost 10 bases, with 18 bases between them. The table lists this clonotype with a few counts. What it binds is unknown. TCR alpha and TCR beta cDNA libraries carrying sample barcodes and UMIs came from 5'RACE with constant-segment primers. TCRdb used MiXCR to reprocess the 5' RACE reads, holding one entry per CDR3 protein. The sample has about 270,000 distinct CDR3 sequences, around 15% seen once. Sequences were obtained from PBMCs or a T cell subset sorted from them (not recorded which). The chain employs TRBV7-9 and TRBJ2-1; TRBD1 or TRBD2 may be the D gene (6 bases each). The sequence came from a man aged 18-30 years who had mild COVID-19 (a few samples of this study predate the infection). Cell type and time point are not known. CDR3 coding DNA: TGTGCCAGCAGCTTACGGGGGCTGATGGCAGGAGAGCAGTTCTTC. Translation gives CASSLRGLMAGEQFF.